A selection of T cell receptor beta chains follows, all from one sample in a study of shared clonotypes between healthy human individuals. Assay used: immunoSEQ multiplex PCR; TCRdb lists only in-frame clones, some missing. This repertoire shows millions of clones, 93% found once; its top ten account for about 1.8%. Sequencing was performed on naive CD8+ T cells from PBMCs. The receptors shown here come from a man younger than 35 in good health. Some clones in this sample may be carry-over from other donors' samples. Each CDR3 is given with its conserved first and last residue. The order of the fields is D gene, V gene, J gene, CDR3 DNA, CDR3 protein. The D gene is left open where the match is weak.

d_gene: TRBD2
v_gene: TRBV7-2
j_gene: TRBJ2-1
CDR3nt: TGTGCCACCAGTAGGGGACTAGCGGTTTACAATGAGCAGTTCTTC
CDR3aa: CATSRGLAVYNEQFF

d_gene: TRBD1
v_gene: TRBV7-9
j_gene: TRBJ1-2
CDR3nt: TGTGCCAGCAGCTTACAGGGGGTTGGCTACACCTTC
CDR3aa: CASSLQGVGYTF

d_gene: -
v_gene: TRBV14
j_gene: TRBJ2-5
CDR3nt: TGTGCCAGCAGCCAAGGGGTAACACGAGATCAAGAGACCCAGTACTTC
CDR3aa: CASSQGVTRDQETQYF

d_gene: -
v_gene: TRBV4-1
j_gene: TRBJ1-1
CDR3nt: TGCGCCAGCAGCCAGCGATTGAACACTGAAGCTTTCTTT
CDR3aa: CASSQRLNTEAFF

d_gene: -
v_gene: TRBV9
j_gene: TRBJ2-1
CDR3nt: TGTGCCAGCAGCGTTGGCAGGGGATCCTACAATGAGCAGTTCTTC
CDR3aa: CASSVGRGSYNEQFF

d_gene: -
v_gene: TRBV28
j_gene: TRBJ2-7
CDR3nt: TGTGCCAGCAGTTATGAGGGTCTCTACGAGCAGTACTTC
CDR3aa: CASSYEGLYEQYF

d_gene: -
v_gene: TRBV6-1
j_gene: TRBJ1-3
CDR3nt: TGTGCCAGCAGCGGGGGGGACGGACTAGTATATTTT
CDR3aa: CASSGGDGLVYF

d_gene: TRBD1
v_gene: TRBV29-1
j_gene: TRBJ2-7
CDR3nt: TGCAGCGGACCTGGACAGGGGGCGAGCGAGCAGTACTTC
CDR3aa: CSGPGQGASEQYF

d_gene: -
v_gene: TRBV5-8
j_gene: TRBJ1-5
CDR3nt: TGTGCCAGCAGCTTGGGCCAAGGGGGGCCTGGCAATCAGCCCCAGCATTTT
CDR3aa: CASSLGQGGPGNQPQHF

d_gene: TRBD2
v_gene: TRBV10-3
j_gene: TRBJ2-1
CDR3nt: TGTGCCATCAGTGATAAGGCCGGGACTAGCGGGAGGAACATAATCAATGAGCAGTTCTTC
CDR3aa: CAISDKAGTSGRNIINEQFF

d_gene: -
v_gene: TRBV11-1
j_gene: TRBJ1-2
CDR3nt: TGTGCCACCAGTTGGAGGGGGAACTATGGCTACACCTTC
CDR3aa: CATSWRGNYGYTF

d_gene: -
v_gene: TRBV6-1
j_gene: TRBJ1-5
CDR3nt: TGTGCCAGCAGCGAAGGGGCCCTCAACAATCAGCCCCAGCATTTT
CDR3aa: CASSEGALNNQPQHF

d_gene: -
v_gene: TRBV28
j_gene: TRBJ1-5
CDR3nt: TGTGCCAGCAGTTTATGGGACAGCAATCAGCCCCAGCATTTT
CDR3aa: CASSLWDSNQPQHF

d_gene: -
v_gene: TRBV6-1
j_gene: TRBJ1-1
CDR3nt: TGTGCCAGCAGCCTTAAGGAGGGTTCGAACACTGAAGCTTTCTTT
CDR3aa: CASSLKEGSNTEAFF

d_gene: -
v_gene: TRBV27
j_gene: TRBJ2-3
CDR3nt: TGTGCCAGCAGCTCTGGGACCACGCAGTATTTT
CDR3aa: CASSSGTTQYF

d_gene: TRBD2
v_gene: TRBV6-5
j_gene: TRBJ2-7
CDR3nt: TGTGCCAGCAGCCCTAGCGGCCCCTCCTACGAGCAGTACTTC
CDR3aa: CASSPSGPSYEQYF

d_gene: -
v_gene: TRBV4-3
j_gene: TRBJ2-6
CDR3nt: TGCGCCAGCAGCCAAACTAGTTTTCCCTCTGGGGCCAACGTCCTGACTTTC
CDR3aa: CASSQTSFPSGANVLTF

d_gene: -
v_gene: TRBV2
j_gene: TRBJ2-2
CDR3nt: TGTGCCAGCAGTGAGCGCGACGATTACACCGGGGAGCTGTTTTTT
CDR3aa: CASSERDDYTGELFF